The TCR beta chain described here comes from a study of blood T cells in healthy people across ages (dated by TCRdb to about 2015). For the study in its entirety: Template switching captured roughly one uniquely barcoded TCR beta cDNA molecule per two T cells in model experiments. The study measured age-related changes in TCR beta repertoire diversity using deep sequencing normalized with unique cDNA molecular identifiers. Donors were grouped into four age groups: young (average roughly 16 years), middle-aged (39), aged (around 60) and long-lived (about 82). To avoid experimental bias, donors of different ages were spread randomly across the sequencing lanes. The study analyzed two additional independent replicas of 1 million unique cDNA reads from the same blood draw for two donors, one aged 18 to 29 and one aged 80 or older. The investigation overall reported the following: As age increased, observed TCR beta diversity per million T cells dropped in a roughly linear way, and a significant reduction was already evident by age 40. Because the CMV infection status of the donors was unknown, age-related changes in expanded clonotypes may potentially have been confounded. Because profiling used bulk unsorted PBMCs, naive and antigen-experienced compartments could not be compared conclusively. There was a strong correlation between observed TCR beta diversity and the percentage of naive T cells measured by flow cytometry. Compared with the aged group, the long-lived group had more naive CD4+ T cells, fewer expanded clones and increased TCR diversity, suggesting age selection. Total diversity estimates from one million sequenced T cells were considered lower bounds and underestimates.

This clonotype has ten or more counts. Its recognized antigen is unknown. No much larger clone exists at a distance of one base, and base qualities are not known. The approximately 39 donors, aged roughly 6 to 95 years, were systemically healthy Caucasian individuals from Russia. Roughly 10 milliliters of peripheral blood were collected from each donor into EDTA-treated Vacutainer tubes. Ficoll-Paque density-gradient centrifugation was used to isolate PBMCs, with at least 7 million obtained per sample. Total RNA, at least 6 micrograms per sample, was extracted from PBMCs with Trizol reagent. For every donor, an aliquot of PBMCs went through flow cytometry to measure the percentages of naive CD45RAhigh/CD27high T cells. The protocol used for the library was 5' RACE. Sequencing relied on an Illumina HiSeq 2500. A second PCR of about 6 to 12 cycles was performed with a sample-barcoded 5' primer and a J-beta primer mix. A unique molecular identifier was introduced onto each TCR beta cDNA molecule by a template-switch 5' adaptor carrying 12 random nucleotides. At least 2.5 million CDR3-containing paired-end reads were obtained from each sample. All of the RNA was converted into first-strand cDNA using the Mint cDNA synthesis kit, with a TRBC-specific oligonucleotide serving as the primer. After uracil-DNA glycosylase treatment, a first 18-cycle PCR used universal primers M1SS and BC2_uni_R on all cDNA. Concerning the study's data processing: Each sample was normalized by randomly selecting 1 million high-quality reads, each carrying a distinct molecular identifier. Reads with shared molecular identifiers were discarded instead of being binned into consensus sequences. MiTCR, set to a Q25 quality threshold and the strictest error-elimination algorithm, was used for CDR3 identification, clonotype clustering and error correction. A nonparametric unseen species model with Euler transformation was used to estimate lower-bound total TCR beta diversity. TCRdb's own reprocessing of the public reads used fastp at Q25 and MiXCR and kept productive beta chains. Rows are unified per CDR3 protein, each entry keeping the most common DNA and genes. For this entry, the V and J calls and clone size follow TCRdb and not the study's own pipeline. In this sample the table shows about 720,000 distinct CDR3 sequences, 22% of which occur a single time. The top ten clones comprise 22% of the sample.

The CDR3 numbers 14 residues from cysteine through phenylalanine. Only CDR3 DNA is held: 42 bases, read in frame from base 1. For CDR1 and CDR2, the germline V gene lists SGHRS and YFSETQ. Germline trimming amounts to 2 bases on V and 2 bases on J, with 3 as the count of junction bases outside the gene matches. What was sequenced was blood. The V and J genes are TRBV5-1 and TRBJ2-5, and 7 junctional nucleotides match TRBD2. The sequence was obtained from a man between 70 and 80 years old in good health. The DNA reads TGCGCCAGCAGCTTCGGGACTACGCAAGAGACCCAGTACTTC. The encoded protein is CASSFGTTQETQYF.